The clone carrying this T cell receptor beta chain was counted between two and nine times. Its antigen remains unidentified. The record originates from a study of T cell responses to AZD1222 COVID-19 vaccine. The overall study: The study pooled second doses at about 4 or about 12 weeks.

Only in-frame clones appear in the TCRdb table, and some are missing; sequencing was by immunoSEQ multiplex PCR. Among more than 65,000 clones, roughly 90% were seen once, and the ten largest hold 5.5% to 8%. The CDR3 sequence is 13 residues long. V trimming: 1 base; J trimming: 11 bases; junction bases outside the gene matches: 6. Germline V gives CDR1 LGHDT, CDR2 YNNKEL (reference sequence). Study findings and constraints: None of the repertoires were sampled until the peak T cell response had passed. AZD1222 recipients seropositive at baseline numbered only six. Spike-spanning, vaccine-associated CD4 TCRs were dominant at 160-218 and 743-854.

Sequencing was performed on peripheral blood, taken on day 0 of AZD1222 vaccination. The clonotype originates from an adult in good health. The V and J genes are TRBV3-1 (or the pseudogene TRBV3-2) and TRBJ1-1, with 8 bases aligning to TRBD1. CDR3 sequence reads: CASSQVQGAMAFF. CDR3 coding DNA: TGTGCCAGCAGCCAAGTGCAGGGGGCTATGGCTTTCTTT.